A single sample gave rise to the 31 T cell receptor beta chains below, sequenced in a study of T cell repertoires in cytomegalovirus infection. TCRdb analysed the reads with MiXCR anew, one entry per CDR3 protein. The table lists roughly 130,000 distinct CDR3 sequences, 8.8% of them singletons. The sample was PBMCs. The receptors come from a human donor in good health (CMV status not recorded). Some clones in this sample may be carry-over from other donors' samples.

The sample holds many counts of this clonotype. The DNA for the CDR3 is TGTGCCAGCTCACCGGCGGAGGGTAGGGTAGCTTTCTTT. This encodes CASSPAEGRVAFF. The V gene is TRBV18, the J gene TRBJ1-1; D gene unclear. CDR1 KGHSH and CDR2 LQKENI come from the germline V gene. V lost 3 bases, J lost 10 bases, and 15 bases lay in between. This CDR3 has 13 residues.

The chain recombines TRBV19 with TRBJ1-1, with D uncertain. There are 14 residues in the CDR3. Germline lookup yields CDR1 LNHDA and CDR2 SQIVND (reference sequence). V lost 5 bases to trimming and J lost 3 bases, with 13 bases between them. CDR3 sequence (DNA): TGTGCCAGTAGTCCTCCATTCAGCTACACTGAAGCTTTCTTT. Amino acid sequence: CASSPPFSYTEAFF.

At least ten counts were recorded for this clonotype. The rearrangement links TRBV7-6 to TRBJ1-1; D might be TRBD1 (6 bases). The CDR3 is 15 residues long. Looked up from germline, CDR1 is SGHVS and CDR2 is FNYEAQ. V shed 2 bases and J shed 1 base, with 11 bases lying between them. The CDR3 DNA reads as TGTGCCAGCAGCTTATATGCAGGGGCGAACACTGAAGCTTTCTTT. Translation gives CASSLYAGANTEAFF.

This chain joins TRBV7-3 and TRBJ1-1, with a weak D call TRBD1 (5 bases). This CDR3 comprises 16 residues. Germline V gene lookup returns CDR1 SGHTA and CDR2 FQGTGA. Trimming took 4 bases from V and 1 from J, leaving 16 bases between them. The CDR3 coding sequence is TGTGCCAGCAGCTCCCCCCCGGGACTTCGGAACACTGAAGCTTTCTTT. Its protein product is CASSSPPGLRNTEAFF.

The chain couples TRBV19 to TRBJ2-2, with D possibly TRBD1 on 5 matching bases. This CDR3 is 18 amino acids long. Germline V lookup: CDR1 LNHDA, CDR2 SQIVND (reference sequence). V dropped 3 bases and J dropped 3 bases, with 20 bases sitting between them. CDR3 loop: CASSMIPQGWKHTGELFF. The CDR3 bases are TGTGCCAGTAGTATGATCCCCCAGGGATGGAAGCACACCGGGGAGCTGTTTTTT.

Comment on this clonotype: A much larger clone lies one base from this, so it may be a read error. CDR3 sequence: CATGRVESSYTF. For the CDR3, the DNA is TGTGCCACCGGCAGAGTCGAGTCTAGCTACACCTTC. This chain joins TRBV15 and TRBJ1-2; D not resolved. The CDR3 extends over 12 amino acids. The germline V gene has CDR1 LNHNV and CDR2 YYDKDF (reference sequence).

This clonotype was found many times. The gene calls are TRBV7-2 and TRBJ2-1; 10 nucleotides line up with TRBD2. The CDR3 sequence is 16 residues long. Trimming cost V 1 base and J 5 bases; bases outside gene matches: 5. CDR1 is SGHTA and CDR2 is FQGNSA in the germline V gene. DNA for the CDR3: TGTGCCAGCAGCTTAGGGCCTAGCGGGGGCAACAATGAGCAGTTCTTC. It specifies CASSLGPSGGNNEQFF. The whole variable domain, remainder taken from reference TRBV7-2 and TRBJ2-1, is GAGVSQSPSNKVTEKGKDVELRCDPISGHTALYWYRQSLGQGLEFLIYFQGNSAPDKSGLPSDRFSAERTGGSVSTLTIQRTQQEDSAVYLCASSLGPSGGNNEQFFGPGTRLTVL.

The V gene is TRBV20-1, the J gene TRBJ2-5, with unresolved D. Germline CDR1 DFQATT, CDR2 SNEGSKA (reference sequence). V was pared by 2 bases and J by 3 bases, with 4 bases between. The CDR3 is 11 residues long. CDR3 in amino acids: CSARPEETQYF. The CDR3, as DNA: TGCAGTGCTAGACCCGAAGAGACCCAGTACTTC.

The CDR3 region has the DNA TGTGCCAGCACCCTGACCGATAAACTCCACTTT. Protein: CASTLTDKLHF. This chain links TRBV7-9 with TRBJ1-6; D gene ambiguous. CDR1 and CDR2 from the germline V gene are SEHNR and FQNEAQ (reference sequence). This CDR3 has 11 amino acids. V lost 7 bases and J 16 bases, leaving 14 bases between the germline ends. The full variable domain, with the rest looked up from reference TRBV7-9 and TRBJ1-6, is DTGVSQNPRHKITKRGQNVTFRCDPISEHNRLYWYRQTLGQGPEFLTYFQNEAQLEKSRLLSDRFSAERPKGSFSTLEIQRTEQGDSAMYLCASTLTDKLHFGNGTRLTVT.

This clonotype was seen a few times. The J gene is TRBJ2-6, the V gene TRBV6-5; D might be TRBD2 (5 bases). The CDR3 loop spans 14 amino acids. V was clipped by 4 bases and J by 2 bases, with 6 bases between them. CDR1 is MNHEY, CDR2 SVGAGI, per germline. Here the CDR3 DNA reads TGTGCCAGCAGTTCGGGGACTGGGGCCAACGTCCTGACTTTC. This gives the protein CASSSGTGANVLTF.

This clonotype has just a few counts. The V call is TRBV28, the J call TRBJ2-5, with 9 positions matching TRBD2. Germline-derived CDR1 and CDR2 are MDHEN and SYDVKM. Germline trimming cut 2 bases from V and 5 bases from J; bases unmatched to any gene: 6. The CDR3 totals 15 residues. Written as DNA, the CDR3 is TGTGCCAGCAGTTTAGCGGGAGGGCCCTTGGAGACCCAGTACTTC. Its protein product is CASSLAGGPLETQYF.

This clonotype was detected many times. The chain employs TRBV28 and TRBJ1-1, with D perhaps matching TRBD1 (5 bases). Trimming removed 10 bases from V and 4 bases from J, with 19 bases in between. Germline V lookup: CDR1 MDHEN, CDR2 SYDVKM. The CDR3 is 14 residues long. CDR3 nucleotide sequence: TGTGCCACGTTGGCAGGGTTATGGGCCACTGAAGCTTTCTTT. Translating it yields CATLAGLWATEAFF.

This clonotype was recorded many times. The chain employs TRBV28 and TRBJ1-2; D may be TRBD1 (5 bases). With 10 bases removed from V and 7 bases from J, the gap between germline ends came to 22 bases. Per the germline V gene, CDR1 is MDHEN and CDR2 is SYDVKM. This CDR3 spans 14 amino acids. CDR3 residues: CATKEGLDGSGYTF. DNA of the CDR3: TGTGCCACCAAAGAGGGGTTGGACGGATCTGGCTACACCTTC.

Ten or more counts support this clonotype. The rearrangement uses TRBV10-3 and TRBJ1-1; D is unresolved. Germline V lookup: CDR1 ENHRY, CDR2 SYGVKD. This CDR3 has 11 residues. V lost 6 bases and J 1 base, leaving 3 bases between the germline ends. The CDR3 is CAIRQNTEAFF. As DNA, the CDR3 is TGTGCCATCAGACAGAACACTGAAGCTTTCTTT.

The chain carries TRBV28 and TRBJ2-5; TRBD1 matches at 8 bases. The length of the CDR3 is 15 residues. Germline V lookup: CDR1 MDHEN, CDR2 SYDVKM. The V segment lost 2 bases and the J segment 4 bases; nucleotides outside the gene matches: 6. This CDR3 reads CASSLIAGGGETQYF. CDR3 bases: TGTGCCAGCAGTTTAATAGCAGGGGGCGGAGAGACCCAGTACTTC.

This clonotype was observed many times. The chain carries TRBV7-3 and TRBJ2-2; TRBD1 matches 7 bases. V gave up 6 bases and J gave up 5 bases; unmatched junction bases: 9. Germline values: CDR1 SGHTA, CDR2 FQGTGA. This CDR3 spans 15 amino acids. The CDR3 sequence is CASRSTGVWTGELFF. CDR3 bases: TGTGCCAGCAGGTCTACAGGGGTTTGGACCGGGGAGCTGTTTTTT.

This clonotype has only a few counts. The chain joins TRBV2 to TRBJ1-1; no firm D call. Germline CDR1 SNHLY, CDR2 FYNNEI. This CDR3 is built from 15 residues. Trimming shortened V by 8 bases and J by 1 base, and 17 bases separated the two germline ends. CDR3: CASQPPGGTNTEAFF. The DNA for the CDR3 is TGTGCCAGCCAACCCCCGGGAGGCACGAACACTGAAGCTTTCTTT.

This clonotype was found many times. This rearrangement joins TRBV7-6 to TRBJ1-1, with D possibly TRBD1 on 6 matching bases. The germline V gene encodes CDR1 SGHVS and CDR2 FNYEAQ. CDR3 length equals 13 residues. Trimming stripped 1 base from V and 5 bases from J, with 8 bases between. The CDR3 DNA reads TGTGCCAGCAGCTTAGAGGGGGTGACTGAAGCTTTCTTT. Its protein product is CASSLEGVTEAFF. The entire variable domain, with the rest obtained from reference TRBV7-6 and TRBJ1-1, is as follows: GAGVSQSPRYKVTKRGQDVALRCDPISGHVSLYWYRQALGQGPEFLTYFNYEAQQDKSGLPNDRFSAERPEGSISTLTIQRTEQRDSAMYRCASSLEGVTEAFFGQGTRLTVV.

At least ten counts were recorded for this clonotype. The chain joins TRBV28 to TRBJ1-2; no definite D call. The CDR3 sequence is 12 residues long. V lost 6 bases, J lost 2 bases, and 7 bases lay in between. Germline V gene sequence: CDR1 MDHEN, CDR2 SYDVKM. This CDR3 reads CASRNLNYGYTF. Written as DNA, the CDR3 is TGTGCCAGCAGGAACTTAAACTATGGCTACACCTTC.

This clonotype was seen repeatedly, ten times or more. This rearrangement joins TRBV29-1 to TRBJ1-1, with D maybe TRBD1 (6 bases). The CDR3 is 15 amino acids. V lost 5 bases and J lost 4, with 20 bases in between. Germline loops: CDR1 SQVTM, CDR2 ANQGSEA. CDR3 in amino acids: CSVWGDKLIVTEAFF. CDR3 nucleotides: TGCAGCGTTTGGGGGGACAAGTTGATTGTCACTGAAGCTTTCTTT.

The sample holds many counts of this clonotype. This rearrangement joins TRBV28 to TRBJ2-6; TRBD2 agrees at 9 bases. The junction had 19 bases not matched to a gene; V was cut back by 6 bases and J by 1 base. This CDR3 is 21 amino acids long. The germline CDR1 and CDR2 sequences are MDHEN and SYDVKM. CDR3 region: CASSLRAGSGGRTSGANVLTF. The CDR3, as DNA: TGTGCCAGCAGCCTCAGGGCGGGTAGCGGGGGTCGTACTTCTGGGGCCAACGTCCTGACTTTC.

This clonotype occurred many times. The DNA for the CDR3 is TGTGCCAGCAGCGCGTACGACAGCTTAACCTATAATTCACCCCTCCACTTT. Translating it yields CASSAYDSLTYNSPLHF. The rearrangement uses TRBV7-3 and TRBJ1-6, with a weak D call TRBD1 (5 bases). Germline CDR1 SGHTA, CDR2 FQGTGA. The CDR3 length is 17 residues. The V end lost 5 bases, the J end lost 2 bases, and 16 bases lay between the germline ends. The full variable domain, with the rest looked up from reference TRBV7-3 and TRBJ1-6, is GAGVSQTPSNKVTEKGKYVELRCDPISGHTALYWYRQSLGQGPEFLIYFQGTGAADDSGLPNDRFFAVRPEGSVSTLKIQRTERGDSAVYLCASSAYDSLTYNSPLHFGNGTRLTVT.

The table lists this clonotype with many counts. The rearrangement joins TRBV12-3 or TRBV12-4 to TRBJ2-5; no firm D call. The V gene lost 3 bases and the J gene lost 1 base, with 12 bases spanning the gap. There are 15 residues in the CDR3. This chain's CDR3 is CASSFLGVGQETQYF. CDR3 bases: TGTGCCAGCAGTTTCCTAGGCGTCGGCCAAGAGACCCAGTACTTC.

This clonotype was recorded at least ten times. This rearrangement joins TRBV11-2 to TRBJ2-7; tentative D call: TRBD2 (6 bases). CDR1 is SGHAT, CDR2 FQNNGV, per germline. V dropped 5 bases and J dropped 4 bases, with 21 bases sitting between them. CDR3 length: 16 amino acids. The CDR3 is CASSGRTTGGVYEQYF. For the CDR3, the DNA is TGTGCCAGCAGCGGACGGACTACAGGTGGGGTATACGAGCAGTACTTC.

This clonotype has at least ten counts. CDR3 amino acids: CASSLASGDYNEQFF. CDR3 sequence (DNA): TGTGCCAGCAGCTTGGCGAGCGGGGATTACAATGAGCAGTTCTTC. V gene TRBV5-4 combines with J gene TRBJ2-1, with TRBD2 identical over 7 bases. The J segment lost 4 bases and the V segment lost 0 bases, leaving 4 bases of the junction unmatched. Germline loops: CDR1 SGHNT, CDR2 YYREEE (reference sequence). This CDR3 has 15 amino acids. The variable domain in full, completed from reference TRBV5-4 and TRBJ2-1, reads ETGVTQSPTHLIKTRGQQVTLRCSSQSGHNTVSWYQQALGQGPQFIFQYYREEENGRGNFPPRFSGLQFPNYSSELNVNALELDDSALYLCASSLASGDYNEQFFGPGTRLTVL.

This clonotype has ten or more counts. The rearrangement joins TRBV4-2 to TRBJ1-2; 8 nucleotides align to TRBD1. Germline values: CDR1 LGHNA, CDR2 YNFKEQ. CDR3 length equals 17 residues. The junction had 12 bases not matched to a gene; V was cut back by 0 bases and J by 6 bases. The chain's CDR3 is CASSQDIGQGASDGYTF. The DNA of the CDR3 is TGTGCCAGCAGCCAAGATATTGGGCAGGGGGCGAGTGATGGCTACACCTTC.

V usage is TRBV6-2 or TRBV6-3 and J usage is TRBJ1-1, with unresolved D. CDR1 MNHEY and CDR2 SVGEGT come from the germline V gene. Between the trimmed V and J ends, which lost 5 bases and 4 bases, there was a span of 11 bases. The CDR3 is made up of 13 amino acids. CDR3 DNA: TGTGCCAGCAGTCCCCCCGAGGGCACTGAAGCTTTCTTT. It is translated as CASSPPEGTEAFF.

This clonotype occurred many times. V is TRBV27 and J is TRBJ2-7, with 7 bases aligning to TRBD2. The germline V gene encodes CDR1 MNHEY and CDR2 SMNVEV (reference sequence). V gave up 2 bases and J gave up 0 bases; unmatched junction bases: 10. This CDR3 is built from 17 residues. CDR3 coding DNA: TGTGCCAGCAGTTTAGGGGGGGGTCACTGGAGCTCCTACGAGCAGTACTTC. As protein: CASSLGGGHWSSYEQYF.

This clonotype was counted many times. In nucleotides, the CDR3 is TGTGCCAGCAGCCCCGACCGATTCCTAGAGACCCAGTACTTC. Its translation: CASSPDRFLETQYF. V usage is TRBV12-3 or TRBV12-4 and J usage is TRBJ2-5; D remains unclear. The length of the CDR3 is 14 residues. Trimming left V 6 bases short and J 4 bases short, with 15 bases between.

This clonotype was observed many times. This rearrangement joins TRBV10-3 to TRBJ2-1; 8 bases fit TRBD2. Germline V CDR1 and CDR2: ENHRY, SYGVKD. This CDR3 spans 13 amino acids. Trimming took 6 bases from V and 2 from J; bases not matched to a gene: 0. In DNA form, the CDR3 reads TGTGCCATCAGCGGGGGGGCCTACAATGAGCAGTTCTTC. Translating gives CAISGGAYNEQFF.

There are many counts of this clonotype. The chain links TRBV7-3 to TRBJ2-1; the D gene is possibly TRBD2 (6 bases). V shed 0 bases and J shed 5 bases, with 8 bases lying between them. CDR3 length: 14 amino acids. CDR1 is SGHTA and CDR2 is FQGTGA in the germline V gene. Written as DNA, the CDR3 is TGTGCCAGCAGCTTAACAACGGGGGACAATGAGCAGTTCTTC. It is translated as CASSLTTGDNEQFF.